One sample yielded the 13 T cell receptor beta chains listed below, sequenced in a study of response to subunit inactivated influenza vaccine. From the RT-PCR reads, TCRdb called clonotypes with MiXCR, one entry per CDR3 protein. The sample lists roughly 630,000 distinct CDR3 sequences; roughly 15% were seen once. Sequenced here: PBMCs from blood, sampled less than 15 days before vaccination. The receptor set was obtained from a man aged 45-60 years who received an inactivated influenza vaccine.

This clonotype occurred many times. The chain joins TRBV28 to TRBJ1-1, with a tentative D call TRBD1 (5 bases). V gave up 7 bases and J gave up 1 base, with 19 bases separating them. Looked up from germline, CDR1 is MDHEN and CDR2 is SYDVKM. CDR3 size: 16 residues. CDR3 coding DNA: TGTGCCAGCAACACCGGGAGCGGGGGTTGGAACACTGAAGCTTTCTTT. It specifies CASNTGSGGWNTEAFF. Using reference TRBV28 and TRBJ1-1 for the parts outside the CDR3, the full variable domain is DVKVTQSSRYLVKRTGEKVFLECVQDMDHENMFWYRQDPGLGLRLIYFSYDVKMKEKGDIPEGYSVSREKKERFSLILESASTNQTSMYLCASNTGSGGWNTEAFFGQGTRLTVV.

This clonotype was seen ten or more times. CDR3 DNA: TGTGCCTTGGGACTAGCGGCGCGCAATGAGCAGTTCTTC. As protein: CALGLAARNEQFF. V and J are TRBV12-3 or TRBV12-4 and TRBJ2-1; 11 bases align to TRBD2. V lost 11 bases, J lost 6 bases, and 6 bases stayed unmatched. This CDR3 has 13 residues.

This clonotype was recorded many times. The V and J genes are TRBV12-3 or TRBV12-4 and TRBJ2-5, with 15 bases fitting TRBD2. The J segment lost 5 bases and the V segment lost 6 bases, leaving 7 bases of the junction unmatched. This CDR3 region has 16 residues. The CDR3 reads CASSPGLAGGRETQYF. The DNA of the CDR3 is TGTGCCAGCAGCCCCGGACTAGCGGGGGGGCGTGAGACCCAGTACTTC.

The chain uses TRBV2 and TRBJ1-2; tentatively, D is TRBD1 (5 bases). This CDR3 has 13 amino acids. From germline, CDR1 is SNHLY and CDR2 FYNNEI. The germline V and J ends were trimmed by 7 bases and 2 bases, with 11 bases remaining between them. The chain's CDR3 is CASMEGTNYGYTF. The CDR3, as DNA: TGTGCCAGCATGGAAGGGACCAACTATGGCTACACCTTC.

The chain employs TRBV11-2 and TRBJ2-1; 11 nucleotides agree with TRBD2. With 4 bases clipped from V and 8 bases from J, the junction kept 7 bases outside the gene matches. Germline lookup yields CDR1 SGHAT and CDR2 FQNNGV. CDR3 size: 15 residues. CDR3 DNA sequence: TGTGCCAGCAGCTATACTAGCGGGGGCCGGGATGAGCAGTTCTTC. Translating gives CASSYTSGGRDEQFF.

This clonotype has more than one count but fewer than ten. The chain is built from TRBV18 and TRBJ2-4; D perhaps matches TRBD2 (5 bases). CDR1 is KGHSH and CDR2 is LQKENI in the germline V gene. Trimming removed 3 bases from V and 6 bases from J, with 12 bases in between. This CDR3 is built from 14 residues. CDR3 residues: CASSPWVEGNIQYF. As DNA, the CDR3 is TGTGCCAGCTCACCCTGGGTAGAGGGAAACATTCAGTACTTC.

The sample holds a few counts of this clonotype. This rearrangement joins TRBV28 to TRBJ2-5; possible D gene TRBD1, 6 bases. Per germline, CDR1 MDHEN and CDR2 SYDVKM. V shed 6 bases and J shed 6 bases, with 14 bases lying between them. CDR3 size: 13 residues. The CDR3 nucleotides are TGTGCCAGCAGGCGGCAGGGGATGAAGACCCAGTACTTC. This codes for CASRRQGMKTQYF.

The rearrangement links TRBV4-1 to TRBJ2-7; the D gene is possibly TRBD1 (5 bases). The germline gives CDR1 MGHRA, CDR2 YSYEKL. CDR3 length: 16 residues. V was clipped by 0 bases and J by 10 bases, with 22 bases between them. CDR3 nucleotides: TGCGCCAGCAGCCAAGATCAGGGAAATCAGCTCCCCGTACAGTACTTC. Protein: CASSQDQGNQLPVQYF.

The chain uses TRBV20-1 and TRBJ2-7; 10 bases fit TRBD2. The CDR3 runs to 13 residues. Germline values: CDR1 DFQATT, CDR2 SNEGSKA (reference sequence). V lost 6 bases to trimming and J lost 2 bases; unmatched junction nucleotides: 4. CDR3 sequence: CSARAGGPYEQYF. The CDR3, as DNA: TGCAGTGCCCGAGCGGGAGGGCCCTACGAGCAGTACTTC.

A few counts support this clonotype. J is TRBJ2-3 and V is TRBV6-1, with D possibly being TRBD2 (6 bases). Germline assignment: CDR1 MNHNS and CDR2 SASEGT. The germline V and J ends were trimmed by 11 bases and 5 bases, with 14 bases remaining between them. The CDR3 has 12 amino acids. The CDR3 nucleotides are TGTGCCCTAGGGCAGGGAGGAGATACGCAGTATTTT. The encoded protein is CALGQGGDTQYF.

In this sample, this clonotype turned up many times. CDR3 loop: CASSLDKIRTGAVRYTGELFF. CDR3 bases: TGTGCCAGCAGCTTAGACAAGATTAGGACAGGGGCGGTCAGGTACACCGGGGAGCTGTTTTTT. The rearrangement uses TRBV11-2 and TRBJ2-2; 9 bases are shared with TRBD1. This CDR3 spans 21 amino acids. The trim removed 0 bases at V and 3 bases at J, leaving 17 bases unmatched. CDR1 is SGHAT, CDR2 FQNNGV, per germline.

Comment on this clonotype: Given a much more abundant clone one base away, this may be a read error. This chain connects TRBV5-1 to TRBJ2-2, with 7 positions matching TRBD1. CDR1 SGHRS and CDR2 YFSETQ come from the germline V gene. This CDR3 comprises 13 residues. For the CDR3, the DNA is TGCCCCAGCAGACCCCAGGGGGTCGAGGAGCTGTTTTTT. Its protein is CPSRPQGVEELFF. The whole variable domain, filled in from reference TRBV5-1 and TRBJ2-2, reads KAGVTQTPRYLIKTRGQQVTLSCSPISGHRSVSWYQQTPGQGLQFLFEYFSETQRNKGNFPGRFSGRQFSNSRSEMNVSTLELGDSALYLCPSRPQGVEELFFGEGSRLTVL.

V usage is TRBV20-1 and J usage is TRBJ1-5; D unresolved. The CDR3 is 15 amino acids. Germline CDR1 DFQATT, CDR2 SNEGSKA (reference sequence). The V end lost 0 bases, the J end lost 1 base, and 10 bases lay between the germline ends. The CDR3 nucleotides read TGCAGTGCTAGAGATCTCAGGTCAAGCAATCAGCCCCAGCATTTT. It encodes CSARDLRSSNQPQHF.